A selection of T cell receptor beta chains follows, all from one sample in a study of T cells expressing NK-cell markers. TCRdb reprocessed the 5' RACE reads, with one entry per CDR3 protein and no DNA. Its table records 500,000 to 600,000 distinct CDR3 sequences. Sequenced: blood T cells: a sorted CD56 or NKG2C T cell subset, CD4+ or CD8+ T cells, or bulk PBMC T cells (not recorded which). Receptor source: a man aged 18 to 29 in good health. Both conserved end residues are part of each CDR3. The order of the fields is V gene, J gene, CDR3 length, CDR3 protein.

TRBV4-1	TRBJ1-5	15	CASSQQGISNQPQHF
TRBV7-9	TRBJ2-1	16	CASSLRLDRAHNEQFF
TRBV5-1	TRBJ2-4	15	CASSLEAGPGNIQYF
TRBV14	TRBJ2-7	14	CASSQEGFYYEQYF
TRBV18	TRBJ2-3	15	CASSPPRDRGIAQYF
TRBV3-1	TRBJ2-3	13	CASSQSPKDTQYF
TRBV15	TRBJ2-7	15	CATSRTPGQVYEQYF
TRBV5-1	TRBJ1-4	16	CASSLNPSTGEEKLFF
TRBV11-2	TRBJ2-1	14	CASRLPGVYNEQFF
TRBV9	TRBJ2-1	17	CASSVEVDPTSYNEQFF
TRBV9	TRBJ2-2	17	CASSIDLAGGYTGELFF
TRBV6-2/TRBV6-3	TRBJ1-1	13	CASSYSDGLKAFF
TRBV20-1	TRBJ1-4	15	CSASLASTATEKLFF
TRBV4-3	TRBJ2-5	16	CASSQGTSGFQETQYF
TRBV5-1	TRBJ2-1	15	CASSLALAGTLEQFF
TRBV20-1	TRBJ1-5	17	CSARDEAGGDSNQPQHF
TRBV12-3/TRBV12-4	TRBJ2-1	14	CASDAGPGAAEQFF
TRBV7-7	TRBJ1-3	13	CASSLDFGNTIYF
TRBV12-3/TRBV12-4	TRBJ2-3	16	CASSFATTSRTDTQYF
TRBV20-1	TRBJ2-7	13	CSWGAERSYEQYF
TRBV7-2	TRBJ2-3	15	CASSSGPPPSDTQYF
TRBV12-3/TRBV12-4	TRBJ1-2	12	CASSGGGYGYTF
TRBV3-1	TRBJ2-1	16	CASSRLRPPATNEQFF
TRBV5-1	TRBJ1-1	13	CASSLVEAGEAFF
TRBV7-9	TRBJ1-6	16	CASSQLTGQGASPLHF
TRBV29-1	TRBJ2-1	17	CSVEFPGGLMTYNEQFF
TRBV7-9	TRBJ2-2	17	CASSLALVITNTGELFF
TRBV20-1	TRBJ2-2	15	CSARDPQQRAGELFF
TRBV12-3/TRBV12-4	TRBJ2-1	14	CASSLTTSSDEQFF
TRBV7-7	TRBJ1-4	19	CASSLAPRQGATTNEKLFF
TRBV3-1	TRBJ1-1	16	CASSPDRGRGRTEAFF
TRBV29-1	TRBJ1-5	13	CSVEVEANQPQHF
TRBV29-1	TRBJ2-2	15	CSVEGDRGHTGELFF
TRBV2	TRBJ1-1	14	CASSVWELNTEAFF
TRBV3-1	TRBJ2-3	16	CASSLKGDPMRDTQYF
TRBV20-1	TRBJ2-5	12	CSAHRDGKTQYF
TRBV5-1	TRBJ2-2	17	CASSEGLAGDFTGELFF